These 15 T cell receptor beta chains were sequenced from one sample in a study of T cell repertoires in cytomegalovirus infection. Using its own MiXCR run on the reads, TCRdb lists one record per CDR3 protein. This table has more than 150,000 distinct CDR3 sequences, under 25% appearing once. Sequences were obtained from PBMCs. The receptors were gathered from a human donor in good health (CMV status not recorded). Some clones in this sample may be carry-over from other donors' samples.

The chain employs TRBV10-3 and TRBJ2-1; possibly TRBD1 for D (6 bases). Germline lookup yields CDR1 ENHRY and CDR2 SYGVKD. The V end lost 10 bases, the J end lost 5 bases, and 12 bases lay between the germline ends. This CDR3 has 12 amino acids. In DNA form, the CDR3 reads TGTGCCACCAGGAACAGGGACAATGAGCAGTTCTTC. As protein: CATRNRDNEQFF.

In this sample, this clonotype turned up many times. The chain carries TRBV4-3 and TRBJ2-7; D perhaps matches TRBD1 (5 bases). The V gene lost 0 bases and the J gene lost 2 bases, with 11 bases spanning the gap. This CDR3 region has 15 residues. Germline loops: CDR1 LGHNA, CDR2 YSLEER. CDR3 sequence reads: CASSQEADTAYEQYF. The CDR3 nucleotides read TGCGCCAGCAGCCAAGAGGCGGACACCGCCTACGAGCAGTACTTC.

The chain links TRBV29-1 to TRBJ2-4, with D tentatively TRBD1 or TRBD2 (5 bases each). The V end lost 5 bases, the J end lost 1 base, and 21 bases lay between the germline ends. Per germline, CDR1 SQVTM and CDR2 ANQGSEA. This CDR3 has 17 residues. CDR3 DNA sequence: TGCAGCGTTCAAAAACGCGGTGGGGGATCGGCCAAAAACATTCAGTACTTC. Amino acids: CSVQKRGGGSAKNIQYF. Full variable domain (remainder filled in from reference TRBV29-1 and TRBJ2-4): SAVISQKPSRDICQRGTSLTIQCQVDSQVTMMFWYRQQPGQSLTLIATANQGSEATYESGFVIDKFPISRPNLTFSTLTVSNMSPEDSSIYLCSVQKRGGGSAKNIQYFGAGTRLSVL.

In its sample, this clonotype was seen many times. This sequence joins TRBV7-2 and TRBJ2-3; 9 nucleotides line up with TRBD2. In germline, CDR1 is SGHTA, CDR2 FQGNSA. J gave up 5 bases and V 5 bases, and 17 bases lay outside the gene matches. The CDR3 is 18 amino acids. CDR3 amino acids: CASSLPEGGGRAVDTQYF. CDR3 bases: TGTGCCAGCAGCCTCCCGGAGGGGGGCGGGAGGGCCGTAGATACGCAGTATTTT.

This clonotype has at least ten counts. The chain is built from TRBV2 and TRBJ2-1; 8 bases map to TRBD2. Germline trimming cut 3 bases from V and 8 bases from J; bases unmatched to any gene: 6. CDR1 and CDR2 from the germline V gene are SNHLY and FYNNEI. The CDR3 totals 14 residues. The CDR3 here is CASSDPGLAYEQFF. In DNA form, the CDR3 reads TGTGCCAGCAGTGACCCCGGACTAGCTTATGAGCAGTTCTTC.

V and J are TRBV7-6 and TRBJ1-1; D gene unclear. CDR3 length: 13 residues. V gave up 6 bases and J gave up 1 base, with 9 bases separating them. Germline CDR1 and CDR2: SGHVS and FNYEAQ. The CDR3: CASSDGGNTEAFF. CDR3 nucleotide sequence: TGTGCCAGCAGTGACGGAGGGAACACTGAAGCTTTCTTT.

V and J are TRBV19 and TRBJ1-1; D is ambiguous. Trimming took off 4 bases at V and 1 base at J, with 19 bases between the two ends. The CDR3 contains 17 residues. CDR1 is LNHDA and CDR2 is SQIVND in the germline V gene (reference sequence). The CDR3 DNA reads TGTGCCAGTAGTACACCCCCCTGGGCACAGACGAACACTGAAGCTTTCTTT. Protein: CASSTPPWAQTNTEAFF.

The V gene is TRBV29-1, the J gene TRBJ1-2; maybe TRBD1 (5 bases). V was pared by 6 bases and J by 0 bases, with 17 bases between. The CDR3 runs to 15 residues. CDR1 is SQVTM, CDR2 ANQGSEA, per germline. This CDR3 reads CSVPWGTEANYGYTF. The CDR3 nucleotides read TGCAGCGTCCCGTGGGGGACTGAAGCTAACTATGGCTACACCTTC.

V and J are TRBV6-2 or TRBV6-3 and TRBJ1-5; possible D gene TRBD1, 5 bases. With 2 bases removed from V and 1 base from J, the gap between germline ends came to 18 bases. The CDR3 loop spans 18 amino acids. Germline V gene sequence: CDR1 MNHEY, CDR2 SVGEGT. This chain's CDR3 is CASSYPAPTVKSNQPQHF. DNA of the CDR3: TGTGCCAGCAGTTACCCAGCCCCGACAGTGAAAAGCAATCAGCCCCAGCATTTT.

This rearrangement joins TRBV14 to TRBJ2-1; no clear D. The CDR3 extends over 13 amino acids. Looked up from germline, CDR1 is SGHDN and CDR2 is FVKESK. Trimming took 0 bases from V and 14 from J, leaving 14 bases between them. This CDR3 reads CASSQDVAGWEFF. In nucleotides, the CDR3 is TGTGCCAGCAGCCAAGACGTAGCCGGGTGGGAGTTCTTC.

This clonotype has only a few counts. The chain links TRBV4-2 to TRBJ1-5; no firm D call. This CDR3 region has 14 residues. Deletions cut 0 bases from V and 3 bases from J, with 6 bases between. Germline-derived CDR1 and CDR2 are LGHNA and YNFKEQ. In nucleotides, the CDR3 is TGTGCCAGCAGCCAAGATGGCCCCAATCAGCCCCAGCATTTT. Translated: CASSQDGPNQPQHF.

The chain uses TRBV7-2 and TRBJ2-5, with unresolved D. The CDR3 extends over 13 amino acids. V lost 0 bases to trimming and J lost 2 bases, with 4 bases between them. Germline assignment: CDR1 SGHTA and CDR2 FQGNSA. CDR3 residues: CASSLAQQETQYF. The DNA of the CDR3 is TGTGCCAGCAGCTTAGCACAGCAAGAGACCCAGTACTTC.

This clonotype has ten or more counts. In DNA form, the CDR3 reads TGTGCCAGCAGTTACTGGAACAGGGGGATGGGAGGCTACACCTTC. It specifies CASSYWNRGMGGYTF. The chain recombines TRBV6-5 with TRBJ1-2, with TRBD1 identical over 8 bases. CDR3 length: 15 amino acids. The germline V gene encodes CDR1 MNHEY and CDR2 SVGAGI. With 1 base clipped from V and 8 bases from J, the junction kept 9 bases outside the gene matches.

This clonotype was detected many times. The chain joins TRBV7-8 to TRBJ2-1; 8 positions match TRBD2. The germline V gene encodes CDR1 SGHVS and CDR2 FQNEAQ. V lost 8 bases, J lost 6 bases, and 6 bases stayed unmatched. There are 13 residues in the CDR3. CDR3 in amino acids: CASGPGGPNEQFF. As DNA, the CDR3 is TGTGCCAGCGGCCCGGGGGGGCCCAATGAGCAGTTCTTC.

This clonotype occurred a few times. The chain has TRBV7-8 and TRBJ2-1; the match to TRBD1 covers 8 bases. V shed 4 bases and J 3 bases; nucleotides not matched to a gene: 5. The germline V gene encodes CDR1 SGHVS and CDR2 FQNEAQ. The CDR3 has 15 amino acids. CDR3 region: CASSSTGTGYNEQFF. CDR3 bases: TGTGCCAGCAGCTCCACCGGGACAGGCTACAATGAGCAGTTCTTC.